The T cell receptor (beta chain) described here comes from a study of shared clonotypes between healthy human individuals. Regarding this clone: Other nucleotide sequences in the sample specify the same CDR3.

The assay was run at deep level. Clones were sequenced by immunoSEQ multiplex PCR, and TCRdb holds only the in-frame ones, with some missing. The repertoire consists of some 2,400,000 clones, with approximately 96% occurring once and the leading ten covering 0.1% to 0.15%. V gave up 6 bases and J gave up 4 bases, with 10 bases separating them. The length of the CDR3 is 13 residues. CDR1 is SNHLY and CDR2 is FYNNEI in the germline V gene. This TCR was recovered from a man aged 18 to 29 in good health. Material: naive CD4+ T cells sorted from blood. Subset reported: CD45RA+ positively selected. The chain carries TRBV2 and TRBJ1-5; the D gene is possibly TRBD1 (5 bases). The CDR3 loop reads CASSWGVNQPQHF. The CDR3 region has the DNA TGTGCCAGCAGCTGGGGGGTGAATCAGCCCCAGCATTTT.